These 17 T cell receptor beta chains originate from one sample sequenced in a study of cytomegalovirus exposure and HLA in healthy donors (dated by TCRdb to 2016 to 2017). Library method: the immunoSEQ multiplex PCR assay. For the multiplex PCR, a mixture combining 60 forward primers for TCR Vbeta segments and 13 reverse primers for TCR Jbeta segments was used. TCRdb holds this immuneACCESS table with in-frame rearrangements only. Some clones are missing; in checked studies, unresolved V genes explain under half, and the rest has no known cause. The sample yields about 200,000 clones; 82% were counted once. The leading ten clones occupy roughly 6% of the sample. Sample: PBMCs. The receptors originated from a middle-aged man in good health and CMV-seropositive.

The chain is built from TRBV11-3 and TRBJ2-7, with TRBD1 matching over 9 bases. The germline V gene has CDR1 SGHNT and CDR2 YENEEA. The CDR3 loop spans 14 amino acids. V dropped 5 bases and J dropped 4; count of bases not matched to a gene: 6. CDR3 bases: TGTGCCAGCAGCCAAGGGACAGGGTGGTACGAGCAGTACGTC. It codes for CASSQGTGWYEQYV.

The chain is built from TRBV6-1 and TRBJ2-3, with TRBD2 matching over 15 bases. The V segment lost 4 bases and the J segment 4 bases; nucleotides outside the gene matches: 12. CDR3 length equals 19 residues. Germline lookup yields CDR1 MNHNS and CDR2 SASEGT. The CDR3 loop reads CASSVFRTSGRAKSDTQYF. CDR3 coding DNA: TGTGCCAGCAGTGTTTTCCGGACTAGCGGGAGGGCCAAATCAGATACGCAGTATTTT.

The J gene is TRBJ1-1, the V gene TRBV25-1; possible D gene TRBD1, 5 bases. CDR1 is MGHDK and CDR2 is SYGVNS in the germline V gene. The CDR3 has 15 amino acids. V shed 1 base and J shed 3 bases, with 12 bases lying between them. DNA of the CDR3: TGTGCCAGCAGTGAATTTGCTGGGGCCTACACTGAAGCTTTCTTT. It yields the protein CASSEFAGAYTEAFF.

The rearrangement uses TRBV2 and TRBJ2-5; TRBD2 matches 9 bases. Germline V gene sequence: CDR1 SNHLY, CDR2 FYNNEI. CDR3 length: 16 amino acids. The V and J ends lost 3 bases and 0 bases, in that order; junction bases with no gene match: 5. The CDR3 protein is CASSDPRLADQETQYF. As DNA, the CDR3 is TGTGCCAGCAGTGATCCCCGACTAGCGGACCAAGAGACCCAGTACTTC.

As to this clone: The junction departs from germline at one end; a sequencing error may be responsible. The chain recombines TRBV2 with TRBJ1-2; TRBD1 agrees at 7 bases. CDR3 size: 13 residues. The germline V gene encodes CDR1 SNHLY and CDR2 FYNNEI. In nucleotides, the CDR3 is TGTGCGAGCAGGGGGGGAGTCATCTATGGCTACACCTTC. Protein sequence: CASRGGVIYGYTF.

The chain carries TRBV6-1 and TRBJ2-7, with a tentative D call TRBD1 (5 bases). This CDR3 has 13 amino acids. Germline V gene lookup returns CDR1 MNHNS and CDR2 SASEGT. V was shortened by 4 bases and J by 3 bases, with 10 bases between the two germline ends. The CDR3 DNA is TGTGCCAGCAGTGTAGGGGATCACTACGAGCAGTACGTC. As protein: CASSVGDHYEQYV.

The rearrangement uses TRBV29-1 and TRBJ1-1, with D perhaps TRBD1 (6 bases). The V end lost 6 bases, the J end lost 1 base, and 9 bases lay between the germline ends. This CDR3 has 12 residues. CDR1 and CDR2 (germline): SQVTM, ANQGSEA. The CDR3 here is CSVWTENTEAFF. The DNA for the CDR3 is TGCAGCGTGTGGACAGAGAACACTGAAGCTTTCTTT.

The rearrangement joins TRBV30 to TRBJ1-1, with no clear D. The CDR3 is 11 residues long. The ends were cut back, 4 bases at V and 0 bases at J, with 3 bases in the middle. Germline values: CDR1 GTSNPN, CDR2 SVGIG (reference sequence). The CDR3 DNA reads TGTGCCTGGACCTTGAACACTGAAGCTTTCTTT. Translation: CAWTLNTEAFF.

The CDR3 bases are TGCGCCAGCAGCCACCTTCCTTTGGCGGCCTCCTATGGCTACACCTTC. Encoded protein: CASSHLPLAASYGYTF. The chain couples TRBV4-1 to TRBJ1-2; the D is unclear. V dropped 3 bases and J dropped 4 bases, with 18 bases sitting between them. Germline CDR1 MGHRA, CDR2 YSYEKL. This CDR3 has 16 residues.

This clone came up once. This chain uses TRBV4-2 with TRBJ2-7, with D maybe TRBD2 (6 bases). The CDR3 is 19 residues long. CDR1 and CDR2 from the germline V gene are LGHNA and YNFKEQ. V was clipped by 0 bases and J by 0 bases, with 21 bases between them. As DNA, the CDR3 is TGTGCCAGCAGCCAAGATAAAGGAATTAGCGGTCGGAGCTCCTACGAGCAGTACTTC. Amino acids: CASSQDKGISGRSSYEQYF.

The V and J genes are TRBV27 and TRBJ1-2; 11 bases line up with TRBD1. The V segment lost 4 bases and the J segment 8 bases; nucleotides outside the gene matches: 12. CDR1 MNHEY and CDR2 SMNVEV come from the germline V gene (reference sequence). The CDR3 covers 16 residues. The CDR3 DNA reads as TGTGCCAGCAGTTCAAGATTGGGACAGGGGGGGGAGGGCTACACCTTC. Its protein product is CASSSRLGQGGEGYTF.

V usage is TRBV6-7 and J usage is TRBJ1-2; D is uncertain. TRBV6-7 is reported as an ORF; its role is uncertain. This CDR3 is 12 amino acids long. V gave up 6 bases and J gave up 4 bases, with 9 bases separating them. In DNA, the CDR3 is TGTGCCAGCAGCCGGTTTTCCTATGGCTACACCTTC. This gives the protein CASSRFSYGYTF.

This clone was seen only once. A read error may produce the germline difference seen at one junction end. The chain couples TRBV7-9 to TRBJ2-7, with D uncertain. This CDR3 has 16 residues. In germline, CDR1 is SEHNR, CDR2 FQNEAQ (reference sequence). CDR3 residues: CSSSLGSLESSYEQYF. CDR3 nucleotides: TGTTCCAGCAGCCTAGGCTCGCTGGAGAGCTCCTACGAGCAGTACTTC.

This clone showed up just once. The CDR3 sequence: CATSSFDYPQETQYF. CDR3 nucleotide sequence: TGTGCCACCAGCAGTTTCGACTATCCGCAAGAGACCCAGTACTTC. V gene TRBV15 combines with J gene TRBJ2-5; D is perhaps TRBD2 (5 bases). The V gene's germline CDR1 is LNHNV and CDR2 YYDKDF (reference sequence). The CDR3 contains 15 residues. V lost 3 bases and J 2 bases, leaving 13 bases between the germline ends. Full variable domain (remainder filled in from reference TRBV15 and TRBJ2-5): DAMVIQNPRYQVTQFGKPVTLSCSQTLNHNVMYWYQQKSSQAPKLLFHYYDKDFNNEADTPDNFQSRRPNTSFCFLDIRSPGLGDTAMYLCATSSFDYPQETQYFGPGTRLLVL.

The chain is built from TRBV6-5 and TRBJ2-1; a possible D gene is TRBD2 (6 bases). Trimming cost V 9 bases and J 7 bases, with 16 bases left between them. Germline CDR1 reads MNHEY; CDR2 reads SVGAGI. The CDR3 consists of 13 residues. The CDR3 region is CASRENLGNEQFF. The CDR3, as DNA: TGTGCCAGTCGGGAGAATTTGGGTAATGAGCAGTTCTTC.

The chain combines TRBV19 with TRBJ1-1, with D possibly matching TRBD1 (5 bases). Between the trimmed V and J ends, which lost 5 bases and 1 base, there was a span of 11 bases. Germline CDR1 is LNHDA and CDR2 is SQIVND (reference sequence). The CDR3 contains 14 residues. CDR3: CASSWRGENTEAFF. The CDR3 DNA sequence: TGTGCCAGTAGTTGGAGGGGTGAGAACACTGAAGCTTTCTTT.

The chain carries TRBV12-5 and TRBJ1-1, with D tentatively TRBD1 (6 bases). Trimming shortened V by 5 bases and J by 3 bases, and 22 bases separated the two germline ends. CDR1 LGHNT and CDR2 FRNRAP come from the germline V gene. CDR3 length equals 17 residues. The CDR3 DNA reads as TGTGCTAGTGGTACACCCGCTCTCAGGGGTGGGGACACTGAAGCTTTCTTT. Translation gives CASGTPALRGGDTEAFF.